The next 18 T cell receptor beta chains were all read from a single sample in a study of blood T cell repertoires in COVID-19. Repertoires were generated with immunoSEQ multiplex PCR, while TCRdb's copy carries only in-frame clones and drops some. The repertoire holds about 95,000 clones, with around 87% as singletons. The sample was peripheral blood. These receptors originate from a human donor in a cohort sampled during active COVID-19.

The chain has TRBV14 and TRBJ2-1; TRBD2 aligns across 8 bases. V shed 4 bases and J 6 bases; nucleotides not matched to a gene: 11. The CDR3 is 16 residues long. CDR1 is SGHDN, CDR2 FVKESK, per germline. CDR3 sequence: CASSPVGGASGNEQFF. The CDR3 DNA reads TGTGCCAGCAGCCCGGTCGGGGGGGCCAGCGGCAATGAGCAGTTCTTC.

The genes are TRBV7-2 and TRBJ2-1; 11 nucleotides line up with TRBD2. The CDR3 is made up of 15 amino acids. V trimming: 5 bases; J trimming: 4 bases; junction bases outside the gene matches: 4. The germline CDR1 and CDR2 sequences are SGHTA and FQGNSA. DNA of the CDR3: TGTGCCAGCAGCCAGGGACTAGCGGCTTACAATGAGCAGTTCTTC. This gives the protein CASSQGLAAYNEQFF.

The chain employs TRBV28 and TRBJ2-3, with TRBD2 identical over 8 bases. V was clipped by 2 bases and J by 5 bases; unmatched bases: 6. The CDR3 loop spans 15 amino acids. Germline values: CDR1 MDHEN, CDR2 SYDVKM. The CDR3 DNA reads as TGTGCCAGCAGTTTACGCGGGGGGCCAATAGATACGCAGTATTTT. Protein product: CASSLRGGPIDTQYF.

V gene TRBV10-3 combines with J gene TRBJ2-5; 9 bases agree with TRBD1. Germline assignment: CDR1 ENHRY and CDR2 SYGVKD. The CDR3 sequence is 15 residues long. V trimming: 3 bases; J trimming: 7 bases; junction bases outside the gene matches: 9. DNA of the CDR3: TGTGCCATCAGTGACCACGGGACAGGGATAGGGACCCAGTACTTC. It translates to CAISDHGTGIGTQYF.

J is TRBJ1-1 and V is TRBV7-9; D gene uncertain. In germline, CDR1 is SEHNR, CDR2 FQNEAQ (reference sequence). Between the trimmed V and J ends, which lost 7 bases and 1 base, there was a span of 13 bases. This CDR3 region has 14 residues. Written as DNA, the CDR3 is TGTGCCAGCACCCTGGCCGTTGGGAACACTGAAGCTTTCTTT. The encoded protein is CASTLAVGNTEAFF.

V usage is TRBV6-6 and J usage is TRBJ2-7; TRBD1 might be the D (6 bases). The V end lost 2 bases, the J end lost 6 bases, and 17 bases lay between the germline ends. The CDR3 runs to 15 residues. The germline gives CDR1 MNHNY, CDR2 SVGAGI (reference sequence). CDR3 DNA sequence: TGTGCCAGCAGTTACCCCTCTCAAACAGGGACCGAGCAGTACTTC. Its protein product is CASSYPSQTGTEQYF.

V gene TRBV5-1 combines with J gene TRBJ2-1; TRBD1 matches at 9 bases. V gave up 5 bases and J gave up 8 bases; unmatched junction bases: 8. The CDR3 sequence is 14 residues long. The germline gives CDR1 SGHRS, CDR2 YFSETQ. CDR3 residues: CASSNGQGYDEQFF. The DNA for the CDR3 is TGCGCCAGCAGTAATGGACAGGGGTACGATGAGCAGTTCTTC. Combining the CDR3 with reference TRBV5-1 and TRBJ2-1 gives the whole variable domain KAGVTQTPRYLIKTRGQQVTLSCSPISGHRSVSWYQQTPGQGLQFLFEYFSETQRNKGNFPGRFSGRQFSNSRSEMNVSTLELGDSALYLCASSNGQGYDEQFFGPGTRLTVL.

The V and J genes are TRBV25-1 and TRBJ2-1; D possibly corresponds to TRBD2 (5 bases). This CDR3 is built from 14 residues. Between the trimmed V and J ends, which lost 5 bases and 7 bases, there was a span of 15 bases. Germline CDR1 is MGHDK and CDR2 is SYGVNS. The CDR3 nucleotides read TGTGCCAGCAGTCCCGGGATGGTGGGAAATGAGCAGTTCTTC. Translated: CASSPGMVGNEQFF.

This chain uses TRBV28 with TRBJ1-4; D remains unclear. This CDR3 is built from 14 residues. Trimming cost V 10 bases and J 0 bases, with 12 bases left between them. Germline V gene sequence: CDR1 MDHEN, CDR2 SYDVKM. The CDR3 nucleotides are TGTGCCACTCGCGGTTTTGCAACTAATGAAAAACTGTTTTTT. Its protein product is CATRGFATNEKLFF.

V gene TRBV5-6 combines with J gene TRBJ1-1; 7 positions match TRBD1. The CDR3 runs to 14 residues. Germline V CDR1 and CDR2: SGHDT, YYEEEE. V was pared by 1 base and J by 4 bases, with 4 bases of the junction left unmatched. The chain's CDR3 is CASSLPYRGTEAFF. Written as DNA, the CDR3 is TGTGCCAGCAGCTTGCCCTACAGGGGCACTGAAGCTTTCTTT.

V usage is TRBV5-8 and J usage is TRBJ1-5; weak D call: TRBD1 (6 bases). Trimming removed 4 bases at V and 4 bases at J, with 9 bases between. This CDR3 has 13 residues. The germline V gene encodes CDR1 SGHTS and CDR2 YDEGEE. The CDR3 nucleotides read TGTGCCAGCAGCGGAACAGGGAATCAGCCCCAGCATTTT. It yields the protein CASSGTGNQPQHF.

The chain recombines TRBV5-4 with TRBJ1-2; 8 bases are a match to TRBD1. With 4 bases clipped from V and 3 bases from J, the junction kept 8 bases outside the gene matches. Germline V lookup: CDR1 SGHNT, CDR2 YYREEE (reference sequence). The CDR3 is 15 residues long. The CDR3 bases are TGTGCCAGCAGCCCCACGACAGGGGAGGACTATGGCTACACCTTC. Amino acid sequence: CASSPTTGEDYGYTF.

The rearrangement uses TRBV27 and TRBJ1-4; 7 positions match TRBD1. The ends lost 2 bases at V and 3 bases at J; junction bases unmatched: 0. Germline-derived CDR1 and CDR2 are MNHEY and SMNVEV (reference sequence). The CDR3 has 14 amino acids. The CDR3 loop is CASSLGQANEKLFF. In nucleotides, the CDR3 is TGTGCCAGCAGTTTAGGACAGGCTAATGAAAAACTGTTTTTT.

The rearrangement links TRBV7-9 to TRBJ1-2, with 10 bases fitting TRBD1. This CDR3 is 15 amino acids long. Germline CDR1 SEHNR, CDR2 FQNEAQ (reference sequence). The J segment lost 4 bases and the V segment lost 5 bases, leaving 7 bases of the junction unmatched. CDR3 sequence reads: CASSQGTGAFYGYTF. CDR3 coding DNA: TGTGCCAGCAGCCAGGGGACAGGGGCATTCTATGGCTACACCTTC. Full variable domain (remainder filled in from reference TRBV7-9 and TRBJ1-2): DTGVSQNPRHKITKRGQNVTFRCDPISEHNRLYWYRQTLGQGPEFLTYFQNEAQLEKSRLLSDRFSAERPKGSFSTLEIQRTEQGDSAMYLCASSQGTGAFYGYTFGSGTRLTVV.

The CDR3 DNA follows: TGTGCCAGCAGCTTCGGGACACCCTATAATTCACCCCTCCACTTT. This codes for CASSFGTPYNSPLHF. This sequence joins TRBV6-5 and TRBJ1-6; a weak D match, TRBD1 (6 bases). V was pared by 6 bases and J by 2 bases, with 11 bases between. Looked up from germline, CDR1 is MNHEY and CDR2 is SVGAGI. The length of the CDR3 is 15 residues.

This rearrangement joins TRBV19 to TRBJ2-1; the match to TRBD1 covers 9 bases. V trimming: 5 bases; J trimming: 1 base; junction bases outside the gene matches: 6. This CDR3 is 16 amino acids long. The V gene's germline CDR1 is LNHDA and CDR2 SQIVND (reference sequence). The CDR3 spells CASSVRQGGSYNEQFF. CDR3 sequence (DNA): TGTGCCAGTAGTGTAAGACAGGGGGGGTCCTACAATGAGCAGTTCTTC.

V gene TRBV13 combines with J gene TRBJ2-2; a possible D gene is TRBD2 (5 bases). The germline CDR1 and CDR2 sequences are PRHDT and FYEKMQ (reference sequence). Trimming removed 4 bases at V and 1 base at J, with 10 bases between. This CDR3 region has 15 residues. CDR3 sequence reads: CASSSHGVNTGELFF. In DNA, the CDR3 is TGTGCCAGCAGCTCCCACGGGGTGAACACCGGGGAGCTGTTTTTT.

The chain recombines TRBV9 with TRBJ1-2; TRBD1 aligns across 7 bases. Germline trimming cut 0 bases from V and 2 bases from J; bases unmatched to any gene: 4. Germline-derived CDR1 and CDR2 are SGDLS and YYNGEE. CDR3 length: 15 amino acids. The DNA for the CDR3 is TGTGCCAGCAGCGTAGGTATAGGGGGCAACTATGGCTACACCTTC. This sequence encodes CASSVGIGGNYGYTF.